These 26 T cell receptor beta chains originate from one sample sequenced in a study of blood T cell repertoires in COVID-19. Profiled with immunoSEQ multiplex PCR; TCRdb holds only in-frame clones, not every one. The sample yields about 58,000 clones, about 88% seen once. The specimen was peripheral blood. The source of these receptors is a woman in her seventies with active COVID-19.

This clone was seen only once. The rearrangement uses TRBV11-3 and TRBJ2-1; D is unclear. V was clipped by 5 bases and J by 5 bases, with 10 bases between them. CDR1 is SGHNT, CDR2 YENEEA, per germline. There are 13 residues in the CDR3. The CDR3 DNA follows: TGTGCCAGCAGCGACACCCTGGACAATGAGCAGTTCTTC. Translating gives CASSDTLDNEQFF.

CDR3 amino acids: CASSRTGELFF. The CDR3, as DNA: TGTGCCAGCAGTCGCACCGGGGAGCTGTTTTTT. The chain uses TRBV6-5 and TRBJ2-2; no reliable D call. CDR3 length equals 11 residues. V dropped 5 bases and J dropped 4 bases, with 2 bases sitting between them. Looked up from germline, CDR1 is MNHEY and CDR2 is SVGAGI.

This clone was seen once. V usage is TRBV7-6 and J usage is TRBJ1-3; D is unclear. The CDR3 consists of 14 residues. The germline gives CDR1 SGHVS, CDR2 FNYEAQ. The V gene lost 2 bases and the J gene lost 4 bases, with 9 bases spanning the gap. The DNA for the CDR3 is TGTGCCAGCAGCTTAAACAATCAAGGAAACACCATATATTTT. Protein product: CASSLNNQGNTIYF.

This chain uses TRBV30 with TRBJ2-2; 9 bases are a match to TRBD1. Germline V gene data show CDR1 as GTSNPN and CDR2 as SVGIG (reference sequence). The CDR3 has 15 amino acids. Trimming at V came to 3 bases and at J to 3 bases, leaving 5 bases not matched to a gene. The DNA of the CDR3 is TGTGCCTGGAGGGCCGGGACAGGGTACACCGGGGAGCTGTTTTTT. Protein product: CAWRAGTGYTGELFF.

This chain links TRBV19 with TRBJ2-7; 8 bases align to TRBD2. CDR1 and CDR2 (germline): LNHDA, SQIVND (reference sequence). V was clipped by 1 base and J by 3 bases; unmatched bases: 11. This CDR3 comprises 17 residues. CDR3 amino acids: CASSIGAGGSPDYEQYF. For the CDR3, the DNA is TGTGCCAGTAGTATAGGGGCGGGAGGCTCTCCTGACTACGAGCAGTACTTC.

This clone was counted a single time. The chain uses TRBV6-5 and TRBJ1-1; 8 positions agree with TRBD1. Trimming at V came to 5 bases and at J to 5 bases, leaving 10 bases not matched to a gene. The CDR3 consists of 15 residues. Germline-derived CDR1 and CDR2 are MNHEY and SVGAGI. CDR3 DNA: TGTGCCAGCAGTATTCGGACAGGGTTGGCAACTGAAGCTTTCTTT. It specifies CASSIRTGLATEAFF.

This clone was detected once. The CDR3 region has the DNA TGTGCCAGCAGTCACAGCGGGGTAGGCACCGGGGAGCTGTTTTTT. Its translation: CASSHSGVGTGELFF. The chain uses TRBV6-5 and TRBJ2-2; TRBD2 matches at 7 bases. Germline CDR1 and CDR2: MNHEY and SVGAGI. The J segment lost 4 bases and the V segment lost 5 bases, leaving 7 bases of the junction unmatched. The CDR3 has 15 amino acids.

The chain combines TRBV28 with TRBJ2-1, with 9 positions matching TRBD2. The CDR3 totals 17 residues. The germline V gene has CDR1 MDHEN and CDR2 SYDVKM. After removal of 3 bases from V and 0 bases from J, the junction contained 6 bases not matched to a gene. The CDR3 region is CASSLLAGAISYNEQFF. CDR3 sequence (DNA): TGTGCCAGCAGTTTGTTAGCGGGAGCGATCTCCTACAATGAGCAGTTCTTC.

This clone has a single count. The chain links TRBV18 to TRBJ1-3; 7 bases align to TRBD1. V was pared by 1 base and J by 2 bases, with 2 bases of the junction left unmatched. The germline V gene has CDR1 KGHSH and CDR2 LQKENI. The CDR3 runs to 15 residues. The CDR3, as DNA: TGTGCCAGCTCACCACAAACAGGGGCTGGAAACACCATATATTTT. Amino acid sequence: CASSPQTGAGNTIYF.

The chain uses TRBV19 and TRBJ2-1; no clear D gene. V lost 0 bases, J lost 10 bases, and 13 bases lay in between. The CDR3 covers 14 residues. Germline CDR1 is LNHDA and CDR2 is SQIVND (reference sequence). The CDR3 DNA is TGTGCCAGTAGTATAGATAGGATGACGGAGGAGCAGTTCTTC. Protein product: CASSIDRMTEEQFF.

The CDR3 region has the DNA TGTGCCAGCAGCTTTTTGGGGGGTTCCACTGAAGCTTTCTTT. This gives the protein CASSFLGGSTEAFF. The gene calls are TRBV7-3 and TRBJ1-1, with a weak D call TRBD1 (5 bases). Germline V gene sequence: CDR1 SGHTA, CDR2 FQGTGA. The CDR3 extends over 14 amino acids. Trimming shortened V by 3 bases and J by 4 bases, and 12 bases separated the two germline ends. Together with reference TRBV7-3 and TRBJ1-1, the CDR3 gives the full variable domain: GAGVSQTPSNKVTEKGKYVELRCDPISGHTALYWYRQSLGQGPEFLIYFQGTGAADDSGLPNDRFFAVRPEGSVSTLKIQRTERGDSAVYLCASSFLGGSTEAFFGQGTRLTVV.

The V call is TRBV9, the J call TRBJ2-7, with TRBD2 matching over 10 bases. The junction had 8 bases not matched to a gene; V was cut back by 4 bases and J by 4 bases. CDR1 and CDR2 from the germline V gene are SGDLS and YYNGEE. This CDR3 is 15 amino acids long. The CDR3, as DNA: TGTGCCAGCAGCCCAGGGCCTAGCGGGAGTTACGAGCAGTACTTC. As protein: CASSPGPSGSYEQYF.

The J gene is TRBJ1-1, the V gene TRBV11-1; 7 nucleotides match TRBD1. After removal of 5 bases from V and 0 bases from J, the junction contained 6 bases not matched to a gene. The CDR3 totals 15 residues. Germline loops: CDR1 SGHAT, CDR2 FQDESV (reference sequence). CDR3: CASSVGQLMNTEAFF. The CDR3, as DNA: TGTGCCAGCAGCGTGGGACAGCTCATGAACACTGAAGCTTTCTTT.

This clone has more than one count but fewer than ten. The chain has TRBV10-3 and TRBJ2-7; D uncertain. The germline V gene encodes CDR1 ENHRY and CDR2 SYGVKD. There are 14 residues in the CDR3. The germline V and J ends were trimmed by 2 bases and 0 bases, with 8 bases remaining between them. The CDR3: CAISEGVFSYEQYF. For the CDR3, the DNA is TGTGCCATCAGTGAGGGAGTTTTCTCCTACGAGCAGTACTTC.

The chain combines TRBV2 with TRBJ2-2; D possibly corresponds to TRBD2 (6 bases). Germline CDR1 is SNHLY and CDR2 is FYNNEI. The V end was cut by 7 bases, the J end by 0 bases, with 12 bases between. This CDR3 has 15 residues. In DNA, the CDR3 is TGTGCCAGCATGATAGCGGAGACGAACACCGGGGAGCTGTTTTTT. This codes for CASMIAETNTGELFF.

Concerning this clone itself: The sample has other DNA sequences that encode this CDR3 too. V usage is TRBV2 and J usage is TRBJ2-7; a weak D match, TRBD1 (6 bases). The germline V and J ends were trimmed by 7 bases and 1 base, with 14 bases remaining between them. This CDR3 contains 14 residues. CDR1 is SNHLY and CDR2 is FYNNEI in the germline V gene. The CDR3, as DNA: TGTGCCAGCAAGTTAGACAGGAGGTCCTACGAGCAGTACTTC. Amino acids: CASKLDRRSYEQYF.

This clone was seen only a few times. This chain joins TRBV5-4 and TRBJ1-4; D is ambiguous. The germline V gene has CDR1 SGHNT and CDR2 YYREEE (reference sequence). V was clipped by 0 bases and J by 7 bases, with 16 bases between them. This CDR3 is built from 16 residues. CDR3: CASSLAHAQHSEKLFF. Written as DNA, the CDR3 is TGTGCCAGCAGCTTGGCCCATGCGCAGCACAGTGAAAAACTGTTTTTT.

The CDR3 reads CASSPTSGDYEQYF. The CDR3 nucleotides read TGTGCCAGCAGCCCGACTAGCGGAGACTACGAGCAGTACTTC. This rearrangement joins TRBV11-2 to TRBJ2-7; 9 nucleotides line up with TRBD2. The CDR3 extends over 14 amino acids. Losses at the gene ends were 5 bases for V and 3 bases for J; bases not matched to a gene: 5. CDR1 and CDR2 from the germline V gene are SGHAT and FQNNGV.

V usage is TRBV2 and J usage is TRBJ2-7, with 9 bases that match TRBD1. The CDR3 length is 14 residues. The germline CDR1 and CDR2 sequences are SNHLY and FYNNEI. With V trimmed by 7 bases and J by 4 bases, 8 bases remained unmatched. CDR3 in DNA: TGTGCCAGCATTACGCGGGACAGGGCTTACGAGCAGTACTTC. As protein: CASITRDRAYEQYF.

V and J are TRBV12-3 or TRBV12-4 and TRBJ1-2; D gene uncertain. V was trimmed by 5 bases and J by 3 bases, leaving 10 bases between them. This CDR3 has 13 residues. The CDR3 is CASSPRGDYGYTF. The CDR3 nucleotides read TGTGCCAGCAGTCCCCGGGGTGACTATGGCTACACCTTC.

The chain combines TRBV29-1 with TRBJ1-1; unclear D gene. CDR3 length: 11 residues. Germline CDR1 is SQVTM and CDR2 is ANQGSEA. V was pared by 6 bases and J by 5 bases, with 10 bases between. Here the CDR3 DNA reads TGCAGCGTGGGGAGAGGGACTGAAGCTTTCTTT. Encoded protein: CSVGRGTEAFF.

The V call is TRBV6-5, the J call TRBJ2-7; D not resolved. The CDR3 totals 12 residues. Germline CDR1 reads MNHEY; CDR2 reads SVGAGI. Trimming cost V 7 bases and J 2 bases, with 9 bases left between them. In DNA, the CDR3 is TGTGCCAGCAAAGTCAGGCCCTACGAGCAGTACTTC. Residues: CASKVRPYEQYF.

CDR3 nucleotide sequence: TGTGCCAGCAGCCCTACTCGTTTGCACACTGAAGCTTTCTTT. Its translation is CASSPTRLHTEAFF. This chain links TRBV3-1 (or the pseudogene TRBV3-2) with TRBJ1-1; D remains unclear. This CDR3 comprises 14 residues. Between the trimmed V and J ends, which lost 4 bases and 3 bases, there was a span of 12 bases. Germline loops: CDR1 LGHDT, CDR2 YNNKEL (reference sequence).

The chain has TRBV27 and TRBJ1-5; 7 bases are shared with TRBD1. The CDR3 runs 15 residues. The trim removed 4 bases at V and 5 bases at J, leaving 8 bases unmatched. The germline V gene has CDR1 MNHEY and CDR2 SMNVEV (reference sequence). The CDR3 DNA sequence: TGTGCCAGCAGTTGGGATCAGGGGGGTGATCAGCCCCAGCATTTT. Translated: CASSWDQGGDQPQHF.

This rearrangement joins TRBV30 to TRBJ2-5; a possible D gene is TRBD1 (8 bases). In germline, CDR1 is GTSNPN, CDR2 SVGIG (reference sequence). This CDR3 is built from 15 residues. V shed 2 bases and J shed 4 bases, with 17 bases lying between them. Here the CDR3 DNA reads TGTGCCTGGAGTTCAAACAGGGGGGGTGGAGAGACCCAGTACTTC. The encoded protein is CAWSSNRGGGETQYF.

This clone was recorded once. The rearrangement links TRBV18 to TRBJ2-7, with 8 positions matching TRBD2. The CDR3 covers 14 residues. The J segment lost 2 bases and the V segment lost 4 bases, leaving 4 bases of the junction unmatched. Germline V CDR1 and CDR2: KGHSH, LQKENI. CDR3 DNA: TGTGCCAGCTCACTACCGGGACTAGCCTACGAGCAGTACTTC. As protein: CASSLPGLAYEQYF.